This T cell receptor (beta chain) was recovered during a study of T cell responses to AZD1222 COVID-19 vaccine. Study-level findings and limits: With two AZD1222 doses given, Spike-specific TCR breadth and depth both rose. Regions 160-218 and 743-854 held dominance among vaccine-associated CD4 TCRs, which spanned spike.

This clone was recorded only once. Its antigen is unidentified. The repertoire was sequenced with immunoSEQ multiplex PCR; TCRdb's copy has only in-frame clones and lacks some. Of more than 100,000 clones listed, roughly 92% are singletons. V shed 4 bases and J shed 7 bases, with 11 bases lying between them. The CDR3 runs 13 residues. The germline V gene encodes CDR1 KGHSH and CDR2 LQKENI. This receptor was taken from an adult in good health. This rearrangement joins TRBV18 to TRBJ1-5; unclear D gene. Sequencing was performed on peripheral blood, taken on day 0 of AZD1222 vaccination. CDR3 nucleotides: TGTGCCAGCTCACAGATGGGAGAACAGCCCCAGCATTTT. Translating it yields CASSQMGEQPQHF.